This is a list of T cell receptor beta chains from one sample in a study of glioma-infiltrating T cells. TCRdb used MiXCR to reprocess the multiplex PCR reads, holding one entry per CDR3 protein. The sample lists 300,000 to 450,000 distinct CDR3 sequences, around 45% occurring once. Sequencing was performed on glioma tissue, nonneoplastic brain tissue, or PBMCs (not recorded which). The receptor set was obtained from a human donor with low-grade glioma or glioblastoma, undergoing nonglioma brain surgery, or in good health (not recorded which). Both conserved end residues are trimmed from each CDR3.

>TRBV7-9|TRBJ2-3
ASSPGTSGSATDTQY
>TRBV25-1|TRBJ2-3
ASSETGGSADTQY
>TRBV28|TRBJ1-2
ASKPGQGNYGYT
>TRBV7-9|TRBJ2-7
ASSPQISYEQY
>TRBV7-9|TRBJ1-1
ASSLGSGRNTEAF
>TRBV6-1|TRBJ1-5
ASSLGTVDNQPQH
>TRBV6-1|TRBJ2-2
ATLPRGLTGELF
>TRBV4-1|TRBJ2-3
ASSQQAWVGTTDTQY
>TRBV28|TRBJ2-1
ASSLRTLYRSYNEQL
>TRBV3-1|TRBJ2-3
ASSQLGLAVRDTQY
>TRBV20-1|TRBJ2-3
STAGLPGDTADTQY
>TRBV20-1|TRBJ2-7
SARLAGTRLSYEQY
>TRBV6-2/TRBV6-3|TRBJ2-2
ASSYWTRRYTGELF